The 28 T cell receptor beta chains below were found in one sample sequenced in a study of blood T cells in healthy people across ages. The second PCR ran about 6 to 11 cycles with a sample-barcoded 5' primer and J-beta primers. One entry per CDR3 protein, called by TCRdb with MiXCR from the 5' RACE reads. The sample has 600,000 to 650,000 distinct CDR3 sequences, 58% seen once. The specimen sequenced was blood. These receptors were collected from a man aged 55-75 years in good health.

The chain combines TRBV2 with TRBJ1-5; the match to TRBD1 covers 9 bases. This CDR3 comprises 13 residues. The trim removed 4 bases at V and 7 bases at J, leaving 2 bases unmatched. Germline loops: CDR1 SNHLY, CDR2 FYNNEI. The CDR3 region is CASSVDRGQPQHF. The CDR3 DNA follows: TGTGCCAGCAGTGTTGACAGGGGGCAGCCCCAGCATTTT. The full variable domain, completed using reference TRBV2 and TRBJ1-5, is EPEVTQTPSHQVTQMGQEVILRCVPISNHLYFYWYRQILGQKVEFLVSFYNNEISEKSEIFDDQFSVERPDGSNFTLKIRSTKLEDSAMYFCASSVDRGQPQHFGDGTRLSIL.

The V call is TRBV12-3 or TRBV12-4, the J call TRBJ2-7; perhaps TRBD1 as D (5 bases). The CDR3 loop spans 14 amino acids. V shed 2 bases and J shed 0 bases, with 8 bases lying between them. Here the CDR3 reads CASSLKGFSYEQYF. CDR3 nucleotide sequence: TGTGCCAGCAGTTTAAAGGGGTTCTCCTACGAGCAGTACTTC.

J is TRBJ2-6 and V is TRBV3-1, with D possibly TRBD2 on 5 matching bases. Germline CDR1 and CDR2: LGHDT and YNNKEL (reference sequence). The V end was cut by 3 bases, the J end by 2 bases, with 11 bases between. The CDR3 extends over 16 amino acids. CDR3 sequence: CASSHQTGAGANVLTF. The CDR3 bases are TGTGCCAGCAGCCACCAGACCGGGGCTGGGGCCAACGTCCTGACTTTC.

This clonotype turned up a few times. V gene TRBV12-3 or TRBV12-4 combines with J gene TRBJ1-2; D gene ambiguous. This CDR3 contains 12 residues. V was clipped by 8 bases and J by 4 bases, with 11 bases between them. The DNA of the CDR3 is TGTGCCAGCCGCGGCCCTTCCTATGGCTACACCTTC. It yields the protein CASRGPSYGYTF.

About this clonotype itself: Germline and junction disagree at one end, which may indicate a read error. This sequence joins TRBV12-3 or TRBV12-4 and TRBJ1-5; no definite D call. The CDR3 runs to 14 residues. CDR3 nucleotides: TGTGCCAGCAGCTTAGGGCAGAGTAATCAGCCCCAGCATTTT. Protein: CASSLGQSNQPQHF.

Written as DNA, the CDR3 is TGTGCCGGGAGAGGGGGGGTGAACACTGAAGCTTTCTTT. It specifies CAGRGGVNTEAFF. The chain uses TRBV12-3 or TRBV12-4 and TRBJ1-1; D might be TRBD1 (6 bases). The CDR3 loop spans 13 amino acids. The V and J ends lost 11 bases and 0 bases respectively, with 13 bases between them.

J is TRBJ1-2 and V is TRBV12-3 or TRBV12-4; 11 positions agree with TRBD1. Trimming took 7 bases from V and 7 from J; bases not matched to a gene: 5. This CDR3 is 13 amino acids long. CDR3 region: CASTDRGLGGYTF. For the CDR3, the DNA is TGTGCCAGCACGGACAGGGGGCTCGGTGGCTACACCTTC.

The chain employs TRBV4-1 and TRBJ2-5; 7 bases are a match to TRBD1. This CDR3 contains 16 residues. Trimming at V came to 1 base and at J to 1 base, leaving 6 bases not matched to a gene. Germline assignment: CDR1 MGHRA and CDR2 YSYEKL. The CDR3 here is CASSQGPGQFQETQYF. DNA for the CDR3: TGCGCCAGCAGCCAAGGACCGGGACAGTTCCAAGAGACCCAGTACTTC.

In its sample, this clonotype was seen many times. The rearrangement uses TRBV27 and TRBJ2-1, with D perhaps TRBD1 (5 bases). Germline CDR1 reads MNHEY; CDR2 reads SMNVEV (reference sequence). The CDR3 is 13 residues long. V lost 6 bases to trimming and J lost 3 bases, with 9 bases between them. As DNA, the CDR3 is TGTGCCAGCAGACAGGCAAACTACAATGAGCAGTTCTTC. Its protein is CASRQANYNEQFF.

V usage is TRBV28 and J usage is TRBJ1-1; 10 bases fit TRBD1. The V segment lost 6 bases and the J segment 6 bases; nucleotides outside the gene matches: 4. The CDR3 loop spans 13 amino acids. CDR1 and CDR2 (germline): MDHEN, SYDVKM. The CDR3 DNA is TGTGCCAGCAGGCCGGGACAGGGGCCTGAAGCTTTCTTT. Its protein product is CASRPGQGPEAFF.

The chain is built from TRBV5-5 and TRBJ2-1, with TRBD2 identical over 10 bases. The CDR3 extends over 16 amino acids. The ends lost 0 bases at V and 4 bases at J; junction bases unmatched: 4. CDR1 is SGHKS, CDR2 YYEKEE, per germline (reference sequence). In nucleotides, the CDR3 is TGTGCCAGCAGCTTGGAGTTAGCGGGGGGATACAATGAGCAGTTCTTC. Residues: CASSLELAGGYNEQFF.

The chain employs TRBV5-1 and TRBJ2-1; 14 bases are a match to TRBD2. The germline gives CDR1 SGHRS, CDR2 YFSETQ. This CDR3 is built from 16 residues. The trim removed 0 bases at V and 8 bases at J, leaving 4 bases unmatched. For the CDR3, the DNA is TGCGCCAGCAGCTTGGGGACTAGCGGGGGGTTGGATGAGCAGTTCTTC. Translation: CASSLGTSGGLDEQFF.

This chain joins TRBV7-2 and TRBJ2-3; D might be TRBD1 (5 bases). The germline V gene encodes CDR1 SGHTA and CDR2 FQGNSA. V was shortened by 2 bases and J by 2 bases, with 8 bases between the two germline ends. The CDR3 is 14 residues long. The chain's CDR3 is CASSLRQTTDTQYF. CDR3 nucleotides: TGTGCCAGCAGCTTACGACAGACCACAGATACGCAGTATTTT.

This rearrangement joins TRBV4-2 to TRBJ2-6; D is ambiguous. CDR1 LGHNA and CDR2 YNFKEQ come from the germline V gene. The V end was cut by 5 bases, the J end by 1 base, with 21 bases between. The CDR3 spans 19 residues. The CDR3 spells CASSAVLGAYESGANVLTF. For the CDR3, the DNA is TGTGCCAGCAGCGCTGTCCTAGGAGCGTACGAATCTGGGGCCAACGTCCTGACTTTC.

This clonotype turned up a few times. The chain recombines TRBV4-1 with TRBJ2-3, with 8 bases matching TRBD2. V was pared by 0 bases and J by 2 bases, with 4 bases of the junction left unmatched. CDR1 is MGHRA, CDR2 YSYEKL, per germline. The CDR3 sequence is 16 residues long. CDR3 nucleotide sequence: TGCGCCAGCAGCCAAGACTCGGGGGGGTCCACAGATACGCAGTATTTT. Its translation is CASSQDSGGSTDTQYF.

This clonotype was seen a handful of times. The CDR3: CASSGTGVSTDTQYF. CDR3 in DNA: TGTGCCAGCAGTGGGACAGGAGTTAGCACAGATACGCAGTATTTT. This chain links TRBV12-3 or TRBV12-4 with TRBJ2-3, with 8 bases fitting TRBD1. Trimming took 5 bases from V and 0 from J; bases not matched to a gene: 4. The CDR3 runs to 15 residues.

The J gene is TRBJ2-7, the V gene TRBV10-2; 8 nucleotides agree with TRBD2. The J call is uncertain, as TRBJ2-5 better fits the DNA end. CDR3 length: 15 residues. CDR1 and CDR2 (germline): WSHSY, SAAADI. In nucleotides, the CDR3 is TGCGCCAGCAGGCGGACTAGCAATCCGTTGGAGACCCAGTACTTC. Its translation is CASRRTSNPLETQYF.

The rearrangement uses TRBV29-1 and TRBJ1-4, with 7 bases fitting TRBD1. This CDR3 contains 12 residues. Losses at the gene ends were 7 bases for V and 8 bases for J; bases not matched to a gene: 7. Germline loops: CDR1 SQVTM, CDR2 ANQGSEA. The CDR3 sequence: CSAGRQGEKLFF. The CDR3 DNA is TGCAGCGCGGGACGACAGGGAGAAAAACTGTTTTTT.

J is TRBJ1-5 and V is TRBV6-5; 9 bases are a match to TRBD1. Trimming took 6 bases from V and 7 from J; bases not matched to a gene: 7. The germline CDR1 and CDR2 sequences are MNHEY and SVGAGI. The CDR3 has 14 amino acids. CDR3 bases: TGTGCCAGCAGCCGAACAGGGGGCGTCCAGCCCCAGCATTTT. This codes for CASSRTGGVQPQHF.

V usage is TRBV4-1 and J usage is TRBJ2-7; D is unclear. The germline V gene has CDR1 MGHRA and CDR2 YSYEKL. The V gene lost 0 bases and the J gene lost 3 bases, with 6 bases spanning the gap. The CDR3 spans 13 residues. CDR3 region: CASSQDSGYEQYF. CDR3 DNA sequence: TGCGCCAGCAGCCAAGATTCGGGCTACGAGCAGTACTTC.

This clonotype was observed a few times. The chain recombines TRBV5-1 with TRBJ1-2; D perhaps matches TRBD1 (6 bases). This CDR3 comprises 13 residues. Trimming left V 2 bases short and J 6 bases short, with 11 bases between. Germline V gene lookup returns CDR1 SGHRS and CDR2 YFSETQ. The CDR3 sequence is CASSFQTGNGYTF. In DNA form, the CDR3 reads TGCGCCAGCAGCTTTCAAACAGGGAATGGCTACACCTTC. The whole variable domain, filled in from reference TRBV5-1 and TRBJ1-2, reads KAGVTQTPRYLIKTRGQQVTLSCSPISGHRSVSWYQQTPGQGLQFLFEYFSETQRNKGNFPGRFSGRQFSNSRSEMNVSTLELGDSALYLCASSFQTGNGYTFGSGTRLTVV.

This clonotype has a single count. V and J are TRBV7-2 and TRBJ1-2, with TRBD1 as a possible D gene (6 bases). Germline-derived CDR1 and CDR2 are SGHTA and FQGNSA. The CDR3 is 13 amino acids. The V and J ends lost 5 bases and 8 bases respectively, with 15 bases between them. This CDR3 reads CASSPWGARGYTF. DNA for the CDR3: TGTGCCAGCAGCCCCTGGGGGGCGCGCGGCTACACCTTC.

This clonotype was recorded only once. This chain connects TRBV7-9 to TRBJ2-1, with a possible D match to TRBD1 (5 bases). Germline V lookup: CDR1 SEHNR, CDR2 FQNEAQ (reference sequence). CDR3 length equals 19 residues. Between the trimmed V and J ends, which lost 2 bases and 0 bases, there was a span of 20 bases. The CDR3 protein is CASSLRVGAAPSSYNEQFF. CDR3 nucleotide sequence: TGTGCCAGCAGCTTACGTGTTGGGGCAGCCCCCAGCTCCTACAATGAGCAGTTCTTC.

This clonotype was seen a few times. J is TRBJ2-6 and V is TRBV2; D call uncertain. The CDR3 has 13 amino acids. V was shortened by 8 bases and J by 0 bases, with 5 bases between the two germline ends. Germline assignment: CDR1 SNHLY and CDR2 FYNNEI. The CDR3 loop reads CASVYSGANVLTF. The CDR3 DNA follows: TGTGCCAGCGTATACTCTGGGGCCAACGTCCTGACTTTC.

This clonotype was detected once. This sequence joins TRBV4-1 and TRBJ1-1; TRBD1 matches at 7 bases. Germline assignment: CDR1 MGHRA and CDR2 YSYEKL. V trimming: 0 bases; J trimming: 4 bases; junction bases outside the gene matches: 5. This CDR3 is 15 amino acids long. The CDR3 DNA reads as TGCGCCAGCAGCCAAGACCCAGGGGGGAGCACTGAAGCTTTCTTT. Translated: CASSQDPGGSTEAFF.

The rearrangement uses TRBV15 and TRBJ2-1, with 8 bases aligning to TRBD2. From germline, CDR1 is LNHNV and CDR2 YYDKDF (reference sequence). CDR3 size: 16 residues. The V and J ends lost 3 bases and 2 bases, in that order; junction bases with no gene match: 6. The CDR3 reads CATSRLAGTAYNEQFF. The CDR3 DNA follows: TGTGCCACCAGCAGGTTAGCGGGGACCGCCTACAATGAGCAGTTCTTC.

Turning to this clonotype: The junction departs from germline at one end; a sequencing error may be responsible. The rearrangement uses TRBV20-1 and TRBJ1-1; D is undetermined. Germline V lookup: CDR1 DFQATT, CDR2 SNEGSKA (reference sequence). The CDR3 runs to 14 residues. In nucleotides, the CDR3 is TGTAGCGCTAGAGATGGTCAGATCAACACTGAAGCTTTCTTT. It codes for CSARDGQINTEAFF.

This clonotype was detected ten times or more. The V gene is TRBV12-3 or TRBV12-4, the J gene TRBJ1-5; D uncertain. The V gene lost 1 base and the J gene lost 7 bases, with 17 bases spanning the gap. The CDR3 spans 16 residues. The CDR3, as DNA: TGTGCCAGCAGTTTAGGGGCAGACTCTTTAGGGCAGCCCCAGCATTTT. It translates to CASSLGADSLGQPQHF.